These 14 T cell receptor beta chains share one sample of origin, sequenced in a study of cytomegalovirus exposure and HLA in healthy donors. The study ran its PCR with 60 Vbeta and 13 Jbeta primers. The method was immunoSEQ multiplex PCR; TCRdb's version includes in-frame clones alone and lacks a portion of them. The sample gives around 230,000 clones, about 88% of which show up once; around 0.23% is in the top ten. Material: PBMCs. Receptors originate from a girl aged 2 to 9 in good health and CMV-seronegative.

The CDR3 spells CSVGGGEQYF. CDR3 sequence (DNA): TGCAGTGTTGGGGGGGGCGAGCAGTACTTC. This chain connects TRBV20-1 to TRBJ2-5, with TRBD2 identical over 7 bases. The assigned J gene may be wrong: the sequence end matches TRBJ2-7 better. This CDR3 is built from 10 residues. CDR1 DFQATT and CDR2 SNEGSKA come from the germline V gene (reference sequence).

The chain couples TRBV5-1 to TRBJ1-3; D not resolved. The CDR3 is 15 amino acids. CDR1 and CDR2 from the germline V gene are SGHRS and YFSETQ. The V and J ends lost 7 bases and 1 base respectively, with 15 bases between them. CDR3 amino acids: CASFEGAASGNTIYF. CDR3 in DNA: TGCGCCAGCTTTGAGGGTGCGGCTTCTGGAAACACCATATATTTT.

This chain links TRBV27 with TRBJ1-5; 7 bases line up with TRBD1. Trimming at V came to 0 bases and at J to 5 bases, leaving 10 bases not matched to a gene. From germline, CDR1 is MNHEY and CDR2 SMNVEV (reference sequence). The length of the CDR3 is 17 residues. The CDR3 coding sequence is TGTGCCAGCAGTTTATCGGTCAACAGGGGAGGAGATCAGCCCCAGCATTTT. This codes for CASSLSVNRGGDQPQHF.

The chain employs TRBV18 and TRBJ2-6; D perhaps matches TRBD1 (6 bases). CDR3 length equals 15 residues. Germline CDR1 reads KGHSH; CDR2 reads LQKENI. V was trimmed by 5 bases and J by 1 base, leaving 9 bases between them. This chain's CDR3 is CASSGDRSGANVLTF. The CDR3 DNA is TGTGCCAGCTCAGGCGACAGGTCTGGGGCCAACGTCCTGACTTTC.

The chain combines TRBV5-1 with TRBJ1-1; TRBD1 is a possible D gene (6 bases). The V gene's germline CDR1 is SGHRS and CDR2 YFSETQ. V dropped 0 bases and J dropped 6 bases, with 12 bases sitting between them. This CDR3 is built from 14 residues. CDR3 loop: CASSLGPTGSEAFF. CDR3 coding DNA: TGCGCCAGCAGCTTGGGCCCGACAGGTTCTGAAGCTTTCTTT.

The chain has TRBV6-6 and TRBJ1-3; no firm D call. Per the germline V gene, CDR1 is MNHNY and CDR2 is SVGAGI (reference sequence). This CDR3 contains 15 residues. Trimming stripped 4 bases from V and 0 bases from J, with 10 bases between. CDR3 DNA: TGTGCCAGCAGTTCCGACATAATCTCTGGAAACACCATATATTTT. Amino acid sequence: CASSSDIISGNTIYF.

This chain connects TRBV9 to TRBJ2-1, with TRBD2 matching 7 bases. The trim removed 2 bases at V and 9 bases at J, leaving 11 bases unmatched. This CDR3 is built from 15 residues. The germline V gene encodes CDR1 SGDLS and CDR2 YYNGEE. The CDR3 reads CASSVSGGGIGEQFF. In DNA, the CDR3 is TGTGCCAGCAGCGTGTCGGGAGGAGGGATCGGTGAGCAGTTCTTC.

This clone was observed a single time. In the same sample, other DNA sequences code for this CDR3. The chain recombines TRBV28 with TRBJ1-5; D is unclear. The CDR3 contains 12 residues. V was pared by 2 bases and J by 8 bases, with 7 bases between. The germline CDR1 and CDR2 sequences are MDHEN and SYDVKM. CDR3 residues: CASSLSDKPQHF. CDR3 bases: TGTGCCAGCAGTTTAAGCGATAAGCCCCAGCATTTT.

As to this clone: The sample has other DNA sequences that encode this CDR3 too. The V call is TRBV6-5, the J call TRBJ2-7; D is perhaps TRBD2 (6 bases). Trimming pared 2 bases from V and 3 bases from J, leaving 11 bases between. The CDR3 runs to 14 residues. CDR1 and CDR2 from the germline V gene are MNHEY and SVGAGI. The CDR3 nucleotides are TGTGCCAGCAGTTACGGAGGGCGGGGCTACGAGCAGTACTTC. This gives the protein CASSYGGRGYEQYF.

The chain carries TRBV6-5 and TRBJ1-2; D not certain. The CDR3 is made up of 15 amino acids. The germline gives CDR1 MNHEY, CDR2 SVGAGI. Trimming cost V 7 bases and J 5 bases, with 20 bases left between them. The CDR3, as DNA: TGTGCCAGCACGCCTAACCGGTTTTTTTCATATGGCTACACCTTC. Protein sequence: CASTPNRFFSYGYTF.

The V call is TRBV6-5, the J call TRBJ1-1; 7 bases match TRBD1. This CDR3 has 12 residues. The trim removed 6 bases at V and 6 bases at J, leaving 4 bases unmatched. The germline V gene has CDR1 MNHEY and CDR2 SVGAGI. CDR3 in DNA: TGTGCCAGCAGCTACAGGGGTTCTGAAGCTTTCTTT. This encodes CASSYRGSEAFF.

The chain employs TRBV29-1 and TRBJ2-5; 7 bases line up with TRBD1. The CDR3 length is 13 residues. V gave up 6 bases and J gave up 5 bases; unmatched junction bases: 9. CDR1 SQVTM and CDR2 ANQGSEA come from the germline V gene. Here the CDR3 DNA reads TGCAGCGTGCGATCAGGGGGAAGGGAGACCCAGTACTTC. Translation: CSVRSGGRETQYF.

This clone was observed once. V is TRBV30 and J is TRBJ2-1; 8 bases map to TRBD2. The CDR3 runs to 15 residues. V shed 3 bases and J 2 bases; nucleotides not matched to a gene: 6. Looked up from germline, CDR1 is GTSNPN and CDR2 is SVGIG (reference sequence). The CDR3 DNA sequence: TGTGCCTGGAGCCACCTAGCGGGTGCCTACAATGAGCAGTTCTTC. Encoded protein: CAWSHLAGAYNEQFF.

The chain joins TRBV7-9 to TRBJ2-5, with TRBD2 identical over 9 bases. This CDR3 spans 15 amino acids. V gave up 1 base and J gave up 4 bases; unmatched junction bases: 4. The V gene's germline CDR1 is SEHNR and CDR2 FQNEAQ (reference sequence). As DNA, the CDR3 is TGTGCCAGCAGCTTAGGCGGGGGGGGTAGAGAGACCCAGTACTTC. Encoded protein: CASSLGGGGRETQYF.